Below, 15 T cell receptor beta chains from the same sample are listed, as sequenced in a study of T cell therapy after organ transplantation. The method was immunoSEQ multiplex PCR; TCRdb's version includes in-frame clones alone and lacks a portion of them. The top ten clones hold 25% to 40% of a sample with more than 15,000 clones, roughly 87% of them seen once. Described time point: 20-29 weeks after completion of therapy. Which antigens these TCRs recognize remains unknown. Sequenced here: CD8+ T cells from blood, sampled after autologous CMV-specific T cell therapy. The receptors originated from a human patient who had received a solid organ transplant and had CMV disease. Part of the T cell pool may stem from the graft donor.

The rearrangement links TRBV30 to TRBJ1-6, with 7 positions matching TRBD1. This CDR3 has 16 residues. CDR1 GTSNPN and CDR2 SVGIG come from the germline V gene (reference sequence). The V and J ends lost 5 bases and 0 bases, in that order; junction bases with no gene match: 7. The CDR3 region is CAWAGQESSYNSPLHF. The CDR3 region has the DNA TGTGCCTGGGCTGGACAGGAGAGCTCCTATAATTCACCCCTCCACTTT.

This clone is classed as large (0.1 to 1%). The chain is built from TRBV4-2 and TRBJ1-1, with D possibly TRBD1 on 6 matching bases. Deletions cut 1 base from V and 5 bases from J, with 17 bases between. Germline V gives CDR1 LGHNA, CDR2 YNFKEQ. This CDR3 region has 16 residues. The CDR3 protein is CASSQARFTQGTEAFF. The DNA for the CDR3 is TGTGCCAGCAGCCAAGCGAGGTTCACACAGGGTACTGAAGCTTTCTTT.

This clone is deemed large (0.1 to 1%). The rearrangement joins TRBV9 to TRBJ2-3; no clear D. Germline lookup yields CDR1 SGDLS and CDR2 YYNGEE. The CDR3 is 14 amino acids. The V end lost 3 bases, the J end lost 0 bases, and 8 bases lay between the germline ends. The CDR3 region has the DNA TGTGCCAGCAGCGCCTACCCTAGCACAGATACGCAGTATTTT. Encoded protein: CASSAYPSTDTQYF.

J is TRBJ2-3 and V is TRBV4-2; a possible D gene is TRBD2 (6 bases). V dropped 3 bases and J dropped 4 bases, with 17 bases sitting between them. The CDR3 is 16 amino acids. The germline CDR1 and CDR2 sequences are LGHNA and YNFKEQ. The DNA for the CDR3 is TGTGCCAGCAGCCAGACGACTAGGCCCAGGGCAGATACGCAGTATTTT. Protein: CASSQTTRPRADTQYF.

Only a few counts were recorded for this clone. V is TRBV4-1 and J is TRBJ2-7; D remains unclear. Germline lookup yields CDR1 MGHRA and CDR2 YSYEKL. V was trimmed by 1 base and J by 2 bases, leaving 9 bases between them. This CDR3 spans 14 amino acids. This CDR3 is CASSQVSSTYEQYF. CDR3 DNA sequence: TGCGCCAGCAGCCAAGTTAGCAGTACCTACGAGCAGTACTTC.

The rearrangement links TRBV27 to TRBJ2-5; TRBD2 aligns across 12 bases. Germline trimming cut 5 bases from V and 5 bases from J; bases unmatched to any gene: 6. This CDR3 is 15 amino acids long. CDR1 and CDR2 (germline): MNHEY, SMNVEV (reference sequence). The CDR3 DNA is TGTGCCAGCAGTCAACTAGCGGGGGGCCCCGAGACCCAGTACTTC. Residues: CASSQLAGGPETQYF.

The chain has TRBV27 and TRBJ1-2; TRBD1 might be the D (6 bases). The CDR3 sequence is 16 residues long. The ends were cut back, 7 bases at V and 3 bases at J, with 21 bases in the middle. Per the germline V gene, CDR1 is MNHEY and CDR2 is SMNVEV (reference sequence). CDR3 amino acids: CASTSLGGGWDYGYTF. The CDR3, as DNA: TGTGCCAGCACCTCCCTTGGGGGGGGCTGGGACTATGGCTACACCTTC.

In its sample, this clone was seen once. This sequence joins TRBV10-2 and TRBJ1-4; possible D gene TRBD1, 6 bases. Germline CDR1 and CDR2: WSHSY and SAAADI. This CDR3 contains 12 residues. V was shortened by 9 bases and J by 5 bases, with 10 bases between the two germline ends. CDR3 DNA sequence: TGCGCCAGTCGACAGGAGAATGAAAAACTGTTTTTT. Translated: CASRQENEKLFF.

The sample holds one count of this clone. CDR3 sequence (DNA): TGTGCCAGCAGCGTAGGGGGACTCAGCTACAACTATGGCTACACCTTC. Translated: CASSVGGLSYNYGYTF. The chain carries TRBV9 and TRBJ1-2, with a possible D match to TRBD1 (5 bases). CDR1 and CDR2 from the germline V gene are SGDLS and YYNGEE. V was pared by 0 bases and J by 2 bases, with 14 bases between. The CDR3 contains 16 residues. The full variable domain, rest sourced from reference TRBV9 and TRBJ1-2, is DSGVTQTPKHLITATGQRVTLRCSPRSGDLSVYWYQQSLDQGLQFLIQYYNGEERAKGNILERFSAQQFPDLHSELNLSSLELGDSALYFCASSVGGLSYNYGYTFGSGTRLTVV.

The chain recombines TRBV7-8 with TRBJ1-5; TRBD1 aligns across 8 bases. J gave up 5 bases and V 5 bases, and 8 bases lay outside the gene matches. Germline CDR1 is SGHVS and CDR2 is FQNEAQ. This CDR3 region has 15 residues. The CDR3 nucleotides are TGTGCCAGCAGCGGCACCGGGACAGGAGATCAGCCCCAGCATTTT. Translating gives CASSGTGTGDQPQHF.

The CDR3: CASSLSPAAGEKLFF. CDR3 nucleotides: TGTGCCAGCAGTTTATCCCCGGCCGCTGGGGAAAAACTGTTTTTT. The V gene is TRBV27, the J gene TRBJ1-4; D call uncertain. This CDR3 is 15 amino acids long. Per the germline V gene, CDR1 is MNHEY and CDR2 is SMNVEV (reference sequence). V lost 0 bases, J lost 8 bases, and 13 bases lay in between.

The V call is TRBV4-2, the J call TRBJ2-6; no clear D gene. The V gene's germline CDR1 is LGHNA and CDR2 YNFKEQ. The CDR3 is made up of 17 amino acids. V was pared by 0 bases and J by 2 bases, with 11 bases between. The DNA for the CDR3 is TGTGCCAGCAGCCAAGATCATTTGGGTCCTGGGGCCAACGTCCTGACTTTC. It is translated as CASSQDHLGPGANVLTF.

The chain links TRBV6-4 to TRBJ2-3, with TRBD2 matching 12 bases. V was clipped by 4 bases and J by 4 bases; unmatched bases: 6. Germline V gives CDR1 MRHNA, CDR2 SNTAGT. The CDR3 length is 16 residues. The CDR3 here is CASSALLAGGADTQYF. The CDR3 DNA is TGTGCCAGCAGTGCCCTACTAGCGGGAGGTGCAGATACGCAGTATTTT.

The V call is TRBV6-5, the J call TRBJ2-7, with D perhaps TRBD2 (5 bases). Germline CDR1 and CDR2: MNHEY and SVGAGI. There are 15 residues in the CDR3. Trimming shortened V by 4 bases and J by 0 bases, and 13 bases separated the two germline ends. CDR3 residues: CASSSKAESSYEQYF. The CDR3 bases are TGTGCCAGCAGTTCGAAAGCGGAGAGCTCCTACGAGCAGTACTTC.

This CDR3 is CASSLGGLEEYF. The CDR3 bases are TGTGCCAGCAGCTTAGGCGGGCTTGAGGAGTACTTC. The rearrangement uses TRBV7-9 and TRBJ2-7, with D tentatively TRBD2 (5 bases). This CDR3 has 12 residues. The germline V gene has CDR1 SEHNR and CDR2 FQNEAQ (reference sequence). The V and J ends lost 1 base and 11 bases respectively, with 12 bases between them. The entire variable domain, with the rest obtained from reference TRBV7-9 and TRBJ2-7, is as follows: DTGVSQNPRHKITKRGQNVTFRCDPISEHNRLYWYRQTLGQGPEFLTYFQNEAQLEKSRLLSDRFSAERPKGSFSTLEIQRTEQGDSAMYLCASSLGGLEEYFGPGTRLTVT.